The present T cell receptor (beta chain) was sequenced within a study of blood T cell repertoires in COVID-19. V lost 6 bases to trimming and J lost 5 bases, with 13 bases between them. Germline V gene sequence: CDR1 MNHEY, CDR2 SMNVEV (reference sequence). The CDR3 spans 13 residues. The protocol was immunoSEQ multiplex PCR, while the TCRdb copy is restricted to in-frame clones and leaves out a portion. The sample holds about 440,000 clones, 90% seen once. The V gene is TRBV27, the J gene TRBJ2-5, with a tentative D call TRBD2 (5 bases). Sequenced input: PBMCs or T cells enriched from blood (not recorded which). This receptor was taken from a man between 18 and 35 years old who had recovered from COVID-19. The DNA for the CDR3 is TGTGCCAGCAGAAATAGCGATATGGAGACCCAGTACTTC. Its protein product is CASRNSDMETQYF.